What follows describes a single T cell receptor beta chain. Its antigen is unknown. When sampled, the donors appeared nominally healthy, though they likely had unrecorded immune exposures. The source of the sample is a study of cytomegalovirus exposure and HLA in healthy donors. The primer mix had 60 Vbeta and 13 Jbeta primers. In the study's own analysis: In a later analysis, some 10 million of around 75 million unique beta chains occurred in at least two donors. Here immunoSEQ multiplex PCR was the method, and the copy in TCRdb shows in-frame clones only, minus some. D and trimming come from the DNA, and the V and J calls and clone size come from that table. The sample lists more than 110,000 clones; 60% to 85% were seen once. Overall study results and limits: Trimming of TCR beta V- and J-genes showed a link, identified in a later analysis, to a missense DCLRE1C variant.

Unmatched junction bases numbered 6, after V lost 4 bases and J lost 3 bases. Germline lookup yields CDR1 SEHNR and CDR2 FQNEAQ (reference sequence). CDR3 length equals 14 residues. This sequence was found in a male donor in good health and CMV-seropositive. The chain recombines TRBV7-9 with TRBJ2-7, with 7 bases matching TRBD1. The specimen sequenced was PBMCs. The CDR3 loop reads CASSSTRDSYEQYF. The CDR3, as DNA: TGTGCCAGCAGCTCAACCCGGGACAGCTACGAGCAGTACTTC. Combining the CDR3 with reference TRBV7-9 and TRBJ2-7 gives the whole variable domain DTGVSQNPRHKITKRGQNVTFRCDPISEHNRLYWYRQTLGQGPEFLTYFQNEAQLEKSRLLSDRFSAERPKGSFSTLEIQRTEQGDSAMYLCASSSTRDSYEQYFGPGTRLTVT.